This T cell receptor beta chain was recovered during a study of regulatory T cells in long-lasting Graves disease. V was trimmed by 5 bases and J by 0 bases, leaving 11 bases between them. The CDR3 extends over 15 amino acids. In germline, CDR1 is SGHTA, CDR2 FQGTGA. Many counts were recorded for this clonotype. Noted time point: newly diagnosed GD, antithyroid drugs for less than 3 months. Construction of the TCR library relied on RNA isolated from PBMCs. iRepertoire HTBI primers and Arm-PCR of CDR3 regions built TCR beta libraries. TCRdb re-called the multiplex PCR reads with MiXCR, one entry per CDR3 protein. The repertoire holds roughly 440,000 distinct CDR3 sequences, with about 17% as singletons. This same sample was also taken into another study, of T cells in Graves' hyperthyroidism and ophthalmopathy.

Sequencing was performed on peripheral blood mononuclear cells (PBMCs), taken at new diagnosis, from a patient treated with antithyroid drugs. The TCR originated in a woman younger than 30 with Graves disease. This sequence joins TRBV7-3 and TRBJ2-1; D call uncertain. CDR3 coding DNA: TGTGCCAGCAGCCCCGCAGCGCGCTCCTACAATGAGCAGTTCTTC. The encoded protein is CASSPAARSYNEQFF.